A selection of T cell receptor beta chains follows, all from one sample in a study of long-term antiretroviral therapy in people with HIV. This table comes from immunoSEQ multiplex PCR, and its TCRdb copy is limited to in-frame clones, with some not included. Counted here are around 40,000 clones, roughly 86% occurring once; the ten biggest clones make up roughly 5%. Source: unsorted PBMCs, taken 0.1 years before starting antiretroviral therapy. Receptors were obtained from a woman aged 45 to 65 with HIV. Both conserved end residues are part of each CDR3. The order of the fields is D gene, J gene, V gene, clone size, CDR3 protein, CDR3 DNA. The D gene is left open where the match is weak. The size entry is marked missing in some rows and otherwise reads once, few, many or a size class.

d_call: TRBD1; j_call: TRBJ1-2; v_call: TRBV5-1; clone_size: once; cdr3_aa: CASSFGRPLGQGVDGYTF; cdr3_nt: TGCGCCAGCAGCTTTGGTCGCCCGTTGGGACAGGGGGTGGATGGCTACACCTTC
d_call: -; j_call: TRBJ1-5; v_call: TRBV19; clone_size: -; cdr3_aa: CASSPGLGVQHF; cdr3_nt: TGTGCCAGTAGTCCCGGTCTAGGAGTCCAGCATTTT
d_call: -; j_call: TRBJ1-1; v_call: TRBV7-8; clone_size: -; cdr3_aa: CASSVAGTVMNTEAFF; cdr3_nt: TGTGCCAGCAGCGTAGCCGGGACGGTAATGAACACTGAAGCTTTCTTT
d_call: TRBD2; j_call: TRBJ2-6; v_call: TRBV6-5; clone_size: -; cdr3_aa: CASSNGGGGANVLTF; cdr3_nt: TGTGCCAGCAGCAACGGCGGGGGTGGGGCCAACGTCCTGACTTTC
d_call: TRBD1; j_call: TRBJ2-3; v_call: TRBV6-1; clone_size: -; cdr3_aa: CASSVDRRSTDTQYF; cdr3_nt: TGTGCCAGCAGTGTGGACAGGCGCAGCACAGATACGCAGTATTTT
d_call: -; j_call: TRBJ1-3; v_call: TRBV21-1; clone_size: -; cdr3_aa: CARVQTGGNTIYF; cdr3_nt: TGTGCCAGAGTCCAGACTGGTGGAAACACCATATATTTT
d_call: -; j_call: TRBJ1-2; v_call: TRBV7-9; clone_size: -; cdr3_aa: CASSPGLYGYTF; cdr3_nt: TGTGCCAGCAGCCCGGGCCTCTATGGCTACACCTTC
d_call: -; j_call: TRBJ1-2; v_call: TRBV7-6; clone_size: once; cdr3_aa: CASRPQGFYGYTF; cdr3_nt: TGTGCCAGCAGACCACAGGGATTCTATGGCTACACCTTC
d_call: TRBD1; j_call: TRBJ1-1; v_call: TRBV5-1; clone_size: -; cdr3_aa: CASSPGTVEGEAFF; cdr3_nt: TGCGCCAGCAGCCCGGGGACAGTTGAAGGTGAAGCTTTCTTT
d_call: -; j_call: TRBJ1-6; v_call: TRBV7-9; clone_size: -; cdr3_aa: CASRPGGTRNSPLHF; cdr3_nt: TGTGCCAGCAGACCCGGGGGGACCCGTAATTCACCCCTCCACTTT
d_call: -; j_call: TRBJ1-2; v_call: TRBV4-2; clone_size: -; cdr3_aa: CASSQDLMEGYTF; cdr3_nt: TGTGCCAGCAGCCAAGATCTGATGGAGGGCTACACCTTC
d_call: TRBD1; j_call: TRBJ1-2; v_call: TRBV19; clone_size: -; cdr3_aa: CASTIDRDHYGYTF; cdr3_nt: TGTGCCAGTACGATCGACAGGGATCACTATGGCTACACCTTC
d_call: -; j_call: TRBJ1-2; v_call: TRBV27; clone_size: -; cdr3_aa: CASSLDETDYRGYTF; cdr3_nt: TGTGCCAGCAGTTTAGACGAGACAGATTACCGGGGTTACACCTTC
d_call: TRBD2; j_call: TRBJ2-3; v_call: TRBV5-6; clone_size: -; cdr3_aa: CASSLGLAGDSTDTQYF; cdr3_nt: TGTGCCAGCAGCTTGGGACTAGCGGGGGACAGCACAGATACGCAGTATTTT
d_call: -; j_call: TRBJ2-5; v_call: TRBV5-1; clone_size: -; cdr3_aa: CASSLVQETQYF; cdr3_nt: TGCGCCAGCAGCTTGGTCCAAGAGACCCAGTACTTC
d_call: -; j_call: TRBJ1-2; v_call: TRBV29-1; clone_size: -; cdr3_aa: CSVEEYSNYGYTF; cdr3_nt: TGCAGCGTTGAAGAATACTCTAACTATGGCTACACCTTC
d_call: TRBD1; j_call: TRBJ1-2; v_call: TRBV5-4; clone_size: -; cdr3_aa: CASSLGQGPNYGYTF; cdr3_nt: TGTGCCAGCAGCCTTGGACAGGGCCCTAACTATGGCTACACCTTC
d_call: -; j_call: TRBJ2-1; v_call: TRBV15; clone_size: -; cdr3_aa: CATSPRVSYNEQFF; cdr3_nt: TGTGCCACCAGCCCCCGGGTTTCCTACAATGAGCAGTTCTTC
d_call: -; j_call: TRBJ2-2; v_call: TRBV4-2; clone_size: -; cdr3_aa: CASSQEGGRSDGELFF; cdr3_nt: TGTGCCAGCAGCCAAGAAGGGGGGCGGAGTGACGGGGAGCTGTTTTTT
d_call: TRBD1; j_call: TRBJ1-6; v_call: TRBV5-5; clone_size: -; cdr3_aa: CASSLATGANNSPLHF; cdr3_nt: TGTGCCAGCAGCTTGGCCACAGGGGCTAATAATTCACCCCTCCACTTT
d_call: TRBD1; j_call: TRBJ2-7; v_call: TRBV4-1; clone_size: -; cdr3_aa: CASSQDGAGTGSYEQYF; cdr3_nt: TGCGCCAGCAGCCAAGATGGGGCCGGGACAGGGAGCTACGAGCAGTACTTC
d_call: -; j_call: TRBJ1-1; v_call: TRBV20-1; clone_size: once; cdr3_aa: CSALGGTEAFF; cdr3_nt: TGCAGTGCCCTAGGGGGCACTGAAGCTTTCTTT
d_call: -; j_call: TRBJ2-1; v_call: TRBV7-2; clone_size: -; cdr3_aa: CALERGNEQFF; cdr3_nt: TGTGCCCTCGAGAGGGGCAATGAGCAGTTCTTC
d_call: TRBD1; j_call: TRBJ1-1; v_call: TRBV25-1; clone_size: -; cdr3_aa: CASNRGTEAFF; cdr3_nt: TGTGCCAGCAACAGGGGGACTGAAGCTTTCTTT
d_call: -; j_call: TRBJ1-1; v_call: TRBV15; clone_size: -; cdr3_aa: CATSREMGNTEAFF; cdr3_nt: TGTGCCACCAGCAGAGAAATGGGGAACACTGAAGCTTTCTTT
d_call: -; j_call: TRBJ2-2; v_call: TRBV29-1; clone_size: -; cdr3_aa: CSVRWNTGELFF; cdr3_nt: TGCAGCGTTCGTTGGAACACCGGGGAGCTGTTTTTT
d_call: TRBD1; j_call: TRBJ1-2; v_call: TRBV5-4; clone_size: -; cdr3_aa: CASSFSPRQGEGGYTF; cdr3_nt: TGTGCCAGCAGCTTTTCCCCGAGACAGGGCGAGGGGGGCTACACCTTC
d_call: -; j_call: TRBJ1-5; v_call: TRBV7-8; clone_size: -; cdr3_aa: CASSDGTPNQPQHF; cdr3_nt: TGTGCCAGCAGCGACGGGACGCCGAATCAGCCCCAGCATTTT
d_call: TRBD1; j_call: TRBJ1-2; v_call: TRBV7-9; clone_size: -; cdr3_aa: CASSLAQGFGYTF; cdr3_nt: TGTGCCAGCAGCTTAGCACAGGGGTTTGGCTACACCTTC
d_call: -; j_call: TRBJ2-7; v_call: TRBV10-3; clone_size: -; cdr3_aa: CAISQIEDEQYF; cdr3_nt: TGTGCCATCAGCCAAATAGAGGACGAGCAGTACTTC
d_call: TRBD2; j_call: TRBJ2-3; v_call: TRBV15; clone_size: -; cdr3_aa: CATSRAGLAGGPTDTQYF; cdr3_nt: TGTGCCACCAGCAGAGCGGGACTAGCGGGGGGGCCCACAGATACGCAGTATTTT
d_call: -; j_call: TRBJ2-7; v_call: TRBV7-2; clone_size: few; cdr3_aa: CASSLSYEQYF; cdr3_nt: TGTGCCAGCAGCCTTAGCTACGAGCAGTACTTC
d_call: -; j_call: TRBJ1-1; v_call: TRBV7-9; clone_size: -; cdr3_aa: CASSQGGSEAFF; cdr3_nt: TGTGCCAGCAGCCAAGGGGGGTCTGAAGCTTTCTTT
d_call: TRBD1; j_call: TRBJ2-7; v_call: TRBV9; clone_size: few; cdr3_aa: CASSPGQGISYEQYF; cdr3_nt: TGTGCCAGCAGCCCCGGACAGGGGATTTCCTACGAGCAGTACTTC
d_call: -; j_call: TRBJ1-5; v_call: TRBV25-1; clone_size: -; cdr3_aa: CARDRSGQPQHF; cdr3_nt: TGTGCCAGAGACAGGTCTGGCCAGCCCCAGCATTTT
d_call: TRBD1; j_call: TRBJ1-6; v_call: TRBV18; clone_size: -; cdr3_aa: CASSPAAGGSQPLHF; cdr3_nt: TGTGCCAGCTCACCGGCGGCAGGGGGCTCTCAGCCCCTCCACTTT
d_call: TRBD2; j_call: TRBJ2-2; v_call: TRBV7-2; clone_size: -; cdr3_aa: CASRLLAGGAGELFF; cdr3_nt: TGTGCCAGCAGGCTACTAGCGGGGGGCGCCGGGGAGCTGTTTTTT
d_call: -; j_call: TRBJ1-1; v_call: TRBV5-6; clone_size: -; cdr3_aa: CASSFGPDRLAFF; cdr3_nt: TGTGCCAGCAGCTTCGGCCCAGATCGGTTGGCTTTCTTT
d_call: -; j_call: TRBJ2-3; v_call: TRBV9; clone_size: few; cdr3_aa: CASSPGLSDTQYF; cdr3_nt: TGTGCCAGCAGCCCGGGACTTTCAGATACGCAGTATTTT
d_call: -; j_call: TRBJ2-7; v_call: TRBV4-3; clone_size: -; cdr3_aa: CASSQASGDTYEQYF; cdr3_nt: TGCGCCAGCAGCCAGGCCAGCGGGGACACCTACGAGCAGTACTTC